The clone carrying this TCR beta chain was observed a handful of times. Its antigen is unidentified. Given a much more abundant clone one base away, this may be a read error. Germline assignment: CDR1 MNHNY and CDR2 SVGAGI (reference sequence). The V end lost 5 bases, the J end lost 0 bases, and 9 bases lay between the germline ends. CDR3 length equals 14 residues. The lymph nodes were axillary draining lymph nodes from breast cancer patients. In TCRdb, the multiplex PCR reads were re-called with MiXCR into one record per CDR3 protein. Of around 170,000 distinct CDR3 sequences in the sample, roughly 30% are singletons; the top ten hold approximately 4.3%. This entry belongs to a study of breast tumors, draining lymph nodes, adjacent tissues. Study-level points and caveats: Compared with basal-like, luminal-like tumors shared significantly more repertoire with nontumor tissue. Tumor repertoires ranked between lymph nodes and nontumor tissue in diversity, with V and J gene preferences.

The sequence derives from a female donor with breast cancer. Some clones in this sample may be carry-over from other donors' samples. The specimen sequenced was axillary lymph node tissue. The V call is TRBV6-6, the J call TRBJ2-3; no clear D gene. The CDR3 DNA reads TGTGCCAGCAGTCACGTGGGAAGCACAGATACGCAGTATTTT. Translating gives CASSHVGSTDTQYF.